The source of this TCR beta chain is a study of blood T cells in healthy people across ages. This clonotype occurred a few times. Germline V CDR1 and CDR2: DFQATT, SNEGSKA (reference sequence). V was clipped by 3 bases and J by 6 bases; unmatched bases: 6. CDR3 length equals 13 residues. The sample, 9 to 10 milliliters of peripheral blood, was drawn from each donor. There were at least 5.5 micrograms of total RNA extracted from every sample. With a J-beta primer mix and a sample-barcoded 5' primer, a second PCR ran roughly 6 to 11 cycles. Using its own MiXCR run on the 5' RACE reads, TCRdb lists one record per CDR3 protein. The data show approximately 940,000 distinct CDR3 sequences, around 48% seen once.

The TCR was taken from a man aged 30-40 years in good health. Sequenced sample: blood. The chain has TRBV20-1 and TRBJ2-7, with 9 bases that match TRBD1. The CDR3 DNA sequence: TGCAGTGCTAGCCGGGACAGGGTAGGCGAGCAGTACTTC. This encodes CSASRDRVGEQYF.